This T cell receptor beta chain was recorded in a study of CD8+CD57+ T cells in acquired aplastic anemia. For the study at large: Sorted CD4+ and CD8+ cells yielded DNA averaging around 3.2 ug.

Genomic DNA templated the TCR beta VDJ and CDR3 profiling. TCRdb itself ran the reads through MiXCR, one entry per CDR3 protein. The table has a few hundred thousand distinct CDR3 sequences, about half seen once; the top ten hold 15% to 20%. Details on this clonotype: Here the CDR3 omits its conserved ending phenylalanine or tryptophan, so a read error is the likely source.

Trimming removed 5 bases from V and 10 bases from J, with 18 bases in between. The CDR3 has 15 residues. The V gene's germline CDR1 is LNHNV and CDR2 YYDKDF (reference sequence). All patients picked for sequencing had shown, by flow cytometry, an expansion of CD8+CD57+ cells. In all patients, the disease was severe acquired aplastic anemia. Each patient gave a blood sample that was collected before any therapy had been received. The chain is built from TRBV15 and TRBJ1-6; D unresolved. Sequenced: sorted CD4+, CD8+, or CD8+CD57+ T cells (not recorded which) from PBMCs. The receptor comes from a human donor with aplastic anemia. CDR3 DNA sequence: TGTGCCACCAGCCGATCCGGGGATCTCAACTCACCCCTCCACTCT. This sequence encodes CATSRSGDLNSPLHS.